These 26 T cell receptor beta chains originate from one sample sequenced in a study of cytomegalovirus exposure and HLA in healthy donors. 13 Jbeta primers and 60 Vbeta primers were used for the PCR. Libraries were prepared by immunoSEQ multiplex PCR; TCRdb keeps only in-frame clonotypes and omits some of them. Among some 120,000 clones listed, about 80% were seen once. The sequenced material came from PBMCs. The receptors stem from a man aged 18-30 years in good health and CMV-seronegative.

This chain joins TRBV5-4 and TRBJ2-5, with 9 positions matching TRBD2. This CDR3 has 16 amino acids. The germline V gene encodes CDR1 SGHNT and CDR2 YYREEE (reference sequence). J was trimmed by 4 bases and V by 2 bases; bases with no gene match: 9. The CDR3 coding sequence is TGTGCCAGCAGCTTTAATCGGGGCGGGAGGGGAGAGACCCAGTACTTC. Amino acids: CASSFNRGGRGETQYF.

The rearrangement uses TRBV2 and TRBJ1-6, with D hard to call. V lost 4 bases and J lost 8, with 9 bases in between. The CDR3 length is 13 residues. Germline values: CDR1 SNHLY, CDR2 FYNNEI. CDR3 DNA: TGTGCCAGCAGTGTACGGGGAGATTCACCCCTCCACTTT. Translating gives CASSVRGDSPLHF.

This clone was seen only a few times. J is TRBJ2-6 and V is TRBV6-5; TRBD1 agrees at 8 bases. This CDR3 spans 15 amino acids. The V gene's germline CDR1 is MNHEY and CDR2 SVGAGI. Losses at the gene ends were 7 bases for V and 2 bases for J; bases not matched to a gene: 4. CDR3 region: CASKGQEAGANVLTF. The DNA for the CDR3 is TGTGCCAGCAAGGGACAGGAGGCTGGGGCCAACGTCCTGACTTTC.

The rearrangement joins TRBV5-4 to TRBJ1-1, with D hard to call. The CDR3 has 11 residues. Between the trimmed V and J ends, which lost 3 bases and 7 bases, there was a span of 7 bases. CDR1 and CDR2 (germline): SGHNT, YYREEE (reference sequence). The CDR3 DNA reads as TGTGCCAGCAGCTCGCAGATTGAAGCTTTCTTT. Protein: CASSSQIEAFF.

The CDR3 loop is CATSRVPLLDEQFF. DNA for the CDR3: TGTGCCACCAGCAGAGTTCCCCTATTGGATGAGCAGTTCTTC. The chain couples TRBV15 to TRBJ2-1; D not resolved. V lost 1 base and J lost 8, with 12 bases in between. CDR1 is LNHNV, CDR2 YYDKDF, per germline (reference sequence). The CDR3 loop spans 14 amino acids.

The chain joins TRBV6-1 to TRBJ2-2; D possibly corresponds to TRBD1 (5 bases). Germline values: CDR1 MNHNS, CDR2 SASEGT. The CDR3 sequence is 13 residues long. Trimming removed 7 bases at V and 5 bases at J, with 11 bases between. The CDR3 coding sequence is TGTGCCAGCACCCGGACATATACCGGGGAGCTGTTTTTT. This codes for CASTRTYTGELFF.

The rearrangement links TRBV19 to TRBJ1-4; 10 bases align to TRBD1. Germline CDR1 reads LNHDA; CDR2 reads SQIVND (reference sequence). The CDR3 runs to 16 residues. V trimming: 4 bases; J trimming: 3 bases; junction bases outside the gene matches: 5. DNA of the CDR3: TGTGCCAGTAGTAGCGACAGGGGGCTGTCTAATGAAAAACTGTTTTTT. This gives the protein CASSSDRGLSNEKLFF.

The rearrangement joins TRBV27 to TRBJ2-2; D may be TRBD2 (6 bases). The germline V and J ends were trimmed by 4 bases and 4 bases, with 10 bases remaining between them. CDR1 and CDR2 (germline): MNHEY, SMNVEV (reference sequence). The CDR3 runs 14 residues. CDR3 DNA sequence: TGTGCCAGCAGTTCCCCGGGGGTCACCGGGGAGCTGTTTTTT. It encodes CASSSPGVTGELFF.

This chain connects TRBV7-2 to TRBJ2-7; D gene uncertain. Germline CDR1 SGHTA, CDR2 FQGNSA. V lost 1 base and J lost 4, with 5 bases in between. This CDR3 has 12 amino acids. CDR3 sequence: CASSLEQYEQYF. CDR3 coding DNA: TGTGCCAGCAGCTTAGAACAGTACGAGCAGTACTTC.

The V call is TRBV7-6, the J call TRBJ2-5, with 10 bases matching TRBD1. The CDR3 runs 15 residues. Looked up from germline, CDR1 is SGHVS and CDR2 is FNYEAQ. Germline trimming cut 3 bases from V and 3 bases from J; bases unmatched to any gene: 4. DNA for the CDR3: TGTGCCAGCAGCTTTTTCGGACAGGGGGAAGAGACCCAGTACTTC. This codes for CASSFFGQGEETQYF.

This rearrangement joins TRBV5-6 to TRBJ2-7; TRBD2 matches 9 bases. CDR3 length: 15 amino acids. After removal of 0 bases from V and 2 bases from J, the junction contained 3 bases not matched to a gene. CDR1 SGHDT and CDR2 YYEEEE come from the germline V gene. The CDR3 spells CASSLETSGAYEQYV. CDR3 bases: TGTGCCAGCAGCTTGGAGACTAGCGGAGCCTACGAGCAGTACGTC.

The chain combines TRBV7-2 with TRBJ1-5; 9 nucleotides match TRBD1. CDR1 is SGHTA, CDR2 FQGNSA, per germline. The CDR3 has 16 amino acids. The J segment lost 5 bases and the V segment lost 4 bases, leaving 9 bases of the junction unmatched. The CDR3 reads CASSSQGAGVDQPQHF. CDR3 nucleotides: TGTGCCAGCAGCTCACAGGGGGCTGGGGTGGATCAGCCCCAGCATTTT.

The J gene is TRBJ2-7, the V gene TRBV11-2, with D perhaps TRBD2 (5 bases). V dropped 1 base and J dropped 4 bases, with 5 bases sitting between them. Germline loops: CDR1 SGHAT, CDR2 FQNNGV. This CDR3 is 12 amino acids long. This CDR3 reads CASSLAGYEQYF. Here the CDR3 DNA reads TGTGCCAGCAGCTTAGCGGGGTACGAGCAGTACTTC.

This clone was found once. The V gene is TRBV28, the J gene TRBJ1-1, with TRBD1 identical over 9 bases. Germline V gene data show CDR1 as MDHEN and CDR2 as SYDVKM. V lost 3 bases to trimming and J lost 5 bases; unmatched junction nucleotides: 4. CDR3 size: 14 residues. The CDR3 nucleotides are TGTGCCAGCAGTTTGGGGACAGGGAATACTGAAGCTTTCTTT. Its protein product is CASSLGTGNTEAFF.

The chain joins TRBV28 to TRBJ2-5; possible D gene TRBD2, 7 bases. The germline V gene has CDR1 MDHEN and CDR2 SYDVKM. The CDR3 is 13 residues long. With 6 bases removed from V and 4 bases from J, the gap between germline ends came to 12 bases. The DNA of the CDR3 is TGTGCCAGCAGGCCTAGGGGGGGAGAGACCCAGTACTTC. Translating gives CASRPRGGETQYF.

The V gene is TRBV28, the J gene TRBJ2-7; D ambiguous. CDR1 MDHEN and CDR2 SYDVKM come from the germline V gene. The CDR3 totals 12 residues. V lost 2 bases and J 5 bases, leaving 7 bases between the germline ends. The CDR3 protein is CASSLNEDEQYF. The CDR3 DNA is TGTGCCAGCAGTTTAAACGAGGACGAGCAGTACTTC. Together with reference TRBV28 and TRBJ2-7, the CDR3 gives the full variable domain: DVKVTQSSRYLVKRTGEKVFLECVQDMDHENMFWYRQDPGLGLRLIYFSYDVKMKEKGDIPEGYSVSREKKERFSLILESASTNQTSMYLCASSLNEDEQYFGPGTRLTVT.

CDR3 amino acids: CASSYAPTYRGNGYTF. DNA of the CDR3: TGTGCCAGCAGTTACGCACCAACCTACAGGGGTAATGGCTACACCTTC. V gene TRBV6-5 combines with J gene TRBJ1-2, with 7 nucleotides matching TRBD1. Looked up from germline, CDR1 is MNHEY and CDR2 is SVGAGI. This CDR3 has 16 residues. V shed 2 bases and J 6 bases; nucleotides not matched to a gene: 12.

Only one count was recorded for this clone. The J gene is TRBJ2-1, the V gene TRBV29-1; TRBD2 aligns across 7 bases. V gave up 6 bases and J gave up 7 bases; unmatched junction bases: 6. The CDR3 is 12 amino acids. Germline V gives CDR1 SQVTM, CDR2 ANQGSEA. CDR3 sequence: CSVGAGYNEQFF. Written as DNA, the CDR3 is TGCAGCGTGGGAGCGGGATATAATGAGCAGTTCTTC.

The CDR3 DNA reads TGTGCTAGTGGTTTGGTCCACCGGGGTATGGGGGAAAAACTGTTTTTT. This codes for CASGLVHRGMGEKLFF. J is TRBJ1-4 and V is TRBV12-5; no clear D gene. Trimming shortened V by 0 bases and J by 8 bases, and 16 bases separated the two germline ends. CDR3 length: 16 residues. The germline V gene has CDR1 LGHNT and CDR2 FRNRAP.

The chain carries TRBV7-2 and TRBJ2-2; perhaps TRBD1 as D (6 bases). The CDR3 runs 14 residues. Germline CDR1 and CDR2: SGHTA and FQGNSA. Trimming stripped 5 bases from V and 5 bases from J, with 12 bases between. In nucleotides, the CDR3 is TGTGCCAGCAGCGTATCACAGGGAACCGGGGAGCTGTTTTTT. As protein: CASSVSQGTGELFF.

The chain carries TRBV5-1 and TRBJ1-3; a possible D gene is TRBD1 (5 bases). The CDR3 is 15 residues long. Looked up from germline, CDR1 is SGHRS and CDR2 is YFSETQ. V was cut by 4 bases and J by 0 bases, with 11 bases left in between. The DNA for the CDR3 is TGCGCCAGCAGCCCTACAGGCCTCTCTGGAAACACCATATATTTT. Protein sequence: CASSPTGLSGNTIYF.

The gene calls are TRBV29-1 and TRBJ2-3; 7 bases are a match to TRBD2. The ends lost 5 bases at V and 2 bases at J; junction bases unmatched: 16. Germline V gene sequence: CDR1 SQVTM, CDR2 ANQGSEA. The CDR3 is 17 residues long. This CDR3 is CSVTGIRDYPNTDTQYF. CDR3 sequence (DNA): TGCAGCGTTACCGGCATCAGGGACTATCCAAACACAGATACGCAGTATTTT.

The CDR3 sequence is CASSIRGASNEKLFF. The CDR3 coding sequence is TGTGCCAGTAGTATTCGGGGTGCGTCTAATGAAAAACTGTTTTTT. The chain uses TRBV19 and TRBJ1-4; D uncertain. CDR1 and CDR2 from the germline V gene are LNHDA and SQIVND (reference sequence). The CDR3 is 15 amino acids. The V end was cut by 3 bases, the J end by 3 bases, with 11 bases between.

The chain combines TRBV5-1 with TRBJ2-3; 7 nucleotides line up with TRBD2. The ends lost 1 base at V and 3 bases at J; junction bases unmatched: 11. This CDR3 spans 17 amino acids. Germline loops: CDR1 SGHRS, CDR2 YFSETQ. The CDR3 DNA follows: TGCGCCAGCAGCTTGTTGGGGGGAGGGCCAGCAACAGATACGCAGTATTTT. It is translated as CASSLLGGGPATDTQYF.

The CDR3 DNA is TGTGCCAGTAGTCCCCTAGCCGTGAGCTCCTACAATGAGCAGTTCTTC. Translating it yields CASSPLAVSSYNEQFF. The chain has TRBV19 and TRBJ2-1, with a possible D match to TRBD2 (5 bases). The CDR3 runs to 16 residues. Between the trimmed V and J ends, which lost 5 bases and 0 bases, there was a span of 14 bases. The germline V gene encodes CDR1 LNHDA and CDR2 SQIVND (reference sequence).

This clone was seen more than once but under ten times. The V and J genes are TRBV5-1 and TRBJ1-1; 11 positions agree with TRBD1. Germline lookup yields CDR1 SGHRS and CDR2 YFSETQ. This CDR3 has 17 residues. V was clipped by 1 base and J by 6 bases; unmatched bases: 11. CDR3 bases: TGCGCCAGCAGCTTGAATTCGGCGGGACAGGGGGATGCTGAAGCTTTCTTT. This sequence encodes CASSLNSAGQGDAEAFF.